This is a list of T cell receptor beta chains from one sample in a study of blood T cell repertoires in COVID-19. Libraries were prepared by immunoSEQ multiplex PCR; TCRdb keeps only in-frame clonotypes and omits some of them. The top ten clones hold 37% of a sample with some 120,000 clones, 79% of them seen once. Sequencing was done on a sample of peripheral blood. The receptors shown here come from a man aged 35-49 years with active or convalescent COVID-19. Each CDR3 is given with its conserved first and last residue. D genes are given only for firm matches. Only part of the rows carry a size: once, few, many, or a class if the clone is expanded.

D,J,length,V,size,DNA,CDR3
NA,TRBJ2-2,15,TRBV5-4,NA,TGTGCCAGCAGCTTAGGGACTCCACCCACCGGGGAGCTGTTTTTT,CASSLGTPPTGELFF
NA,TRBJ1-2,13,TRBV3-1/TRBV3-2,NA,TGTGCCAGCAGCCCCTCAGGGGCGGAGGGCTACACCTTC,CASSPSGAEGYTF
NA,TRBJ1-2,11,TRBV6-5,NA,TGTGCCAGCAGCGACGGGAGGGGCTACACCTTC,CASSDGRGYTF
NA,TRBJ2-3,13,TRBV11-2,NA,TGTGCCAGCAGCGCCACAGGGCCAGATACGCAGTATTTT,CASSATGPDTQYF
TRBD1,TRBJ1-1,14,TRBV5-1,NA,TGCGCCAGCTCCGACAGGGGGATGCCCACTGAAGCTTTCTTT,CASSDRGMPTEAFF
TRBD1,TRBJ2-1,15,TRBV12-5,once,TGTGCTAGTGGCCCGGGACAGGGTTCCTACAATGAGCAGTTCTTC,CASGPGQGSYNEQFF
NA,TRBJ2-3,15,TRBV18,NA,TGTGCCAGCTCACCACGAGCGGCTCACACAGATACGCAGTATTTT,CASSPRAAHTDTQYF
NA,TRBJ1-3,12,TRBV12-3/TRBV12-4,few,TGTGCCAGCGATAGATCCGGGGACACCATATATTTT,CASDRSGDTIYF
NA,TRBJ1-2,14,TRBV2,NA,TGTGCCAGCAGTGATTACCGCAGGTCGACTGGCTACACCTTC,CASSDYRRSTGYTF
NA,TRBJ2-7,14,TRBV5-1,NA,TGCGCCAGCAGCTTGGATCCTAGCTCGGTCGAGCAGTACTTC,CASSLDPSSVEQYF
NA,TRBJ2-5,15,TRBV6-5,NA,TGTGCCAGCAGTTTCCTCGGACTAAACCAAGAGACCCAGTACTTC,CASSFLGLNQETQYF
NA,TRBJ2-1,14,TRBV9,few,TGTGCCAGCAGCGTAGTACTAGCTGACAATGAGCAGTTCTTC,CASSVVLADNEQFF
TRBD1,TRBJ1-2,15,TRBV29-1,NA,TGCAGCGCCGATCCTGGACAGGGGGAGATAGGTGGCTACACCTTC,CSADPGQGEIGGYTF
NA,TRBJ2-3,11,TRBV11-3,NA,TGTGCCAGCAGCTCTAACCAGGCGCAGTATTTT,CASSSNQAQYF
TRBD2,TRBJ2-3,15,TRBV28,NA,TGTGCCAGCAGTTCCCTAGCGGGGGTCACAGATACGCAGTATTTT,CASSSLAGVTDTQYF
TRBD2,TRBJ2-7,21,TRBV19,NA,TGTGCCAGTAGTCTTCCGGGACTAGCGGGGGAAGGGTTCGACGGACCCTACGAGCAGTACTTC,CASSLPGLAGEGFDGPYEQYF